These 12 T cell receptor beta chains originate from one sample sequenced in a study of blood T cell repertoires in COVID-19. Sequenced by immunoSEQ multiplex PCR; TCRdb stores in-frame clones only, minus some. The sample comprises several thousand clones, roughly 80% of which are singletons, and less than 8.5% rests with the top ten. Source material: peripheral blood. The source of these receptors is a man in his 70s with active COVID-19.

This rearrangement joins TRBV7-9 to TRBJ2-7, with a weak D call TRBD2 (5 bases). The ends were cut back, 7 bases at V and 6 bases at J, with 19 bases in the middle. Germline-derived CDR1 and CDR2 are SEHNR and FQNEAQ (reference sequence). The length of the CDR3 is 14 residues. The CDR3 is CASTKWPSFGEQYF. Here the CDR3 DNA reads TGTGCCAGCACGAAATGGCCTAGCTTCGGCGAGCAGTACTTC.

The chain combines TRBV28 with TRBJ2-1, with D maybe TRBD1 (6 bases). The CDR3 contains 15 residues. CDR1 MDHEN and CDR2 SYDVKM come from the germline V gene. V dropped 2 bases and J dropped 1 base, with 9 bases sitting between them. CDR3 sequence reads: CASSLMGASYNEQFF. CDR3 in DNA: TGTGCCAGCAGTTTAATGGGGGCGTCCTACAATGAGCAGTTCTTC. Using reference TRBV28 and TRBJ2-1 for the parts outside the CDR3, the full variable domain is DVKVTQSSRYLVKRTGEKVFLECVQDMDHENMFWYRQDPGLGLRLIYFSYDVKMKEKGDIPEGYSVSREKKERFSLILESASTNQTSMYLCASSLMGASYNEQFFGPGTRLTVL.

This chain links TRBV9 with TRBJ1-1; no definite D call. The CDR3 consists of 17 residues. V lost 0 bases, J lost 3 bases, and 18 bases lay in between. Germline V CDR1 and CDR2: SGDLS, YYNGEE. The CDR3 DNA reads as TGTGCCAGCAGCGTAGCCGGGAACCAGATAGGTTACACTGAAGCTTTCTTT. The encoded protein is CASSVAGNQIGYTEAFF. The full variable domain, its missing parts supplied by reference TRBV9 and TRBJ1-1, is DSGVTQTPKHLITATGQRVTLRCSPRSGDLSVYWYQQSLDQGLQFLIQYYNGEERAKGNILERFSAQQFPDLHSELNLSSLELGDSALYFCASSVAGNQIGYTEAFFGQGTRLTVV.

The CDR3 region has the DNA TGCAGCGTCCAGGCCGGGAGGACCGGGGAGCTGTTTTTT. Residues: CSVQAGRTGELFF. V usage is TRBV29-1 and J usage is TRBJ2-2; 7 bases fit TRBD2. This CDR3 comprises 13 residues. Germline CDR1 SQVTM, CDR2 ANQGSEA. The junction had 6 bases not matched to a gene; V was cut back by 6 bases and J by 5 bases.

The CDR3: CASSQVRQGNNEQFF. CDR3 in DNA: TGTGCCAGCAGCCAAGTGCGCCAGGGAAACAATGAGCAGTTCTTC. The chain uses TRBV3-1 (or the pseudogene TRBV3-2) and TRBJ2-1; D may be TRBD1 (5 bases). CDR1 LGHDT and CDR2 YNNKEL come from the germline V gene (reference sequence). The CDR3 spans 15 residues. V was cut by 1 base and J by 5 bases, with 12 bases left in between.

The V and J genes are TRBV6-6 and TRBJ2-3, with 7 bases matching TRBD2. Germline V gene lookup returns CDR1 MNHNY and CDR2 SVGAGI (reference sequence). This CDR3 region has 15 residues. V gave up 7 bases and J gave up 5 bases; unmatched junction bases: 12. The CDR3 nucleotides are TGTGCCAGCAAGATGGTCGCGGGAGCAGTAGATACGCAGTATTTT. This codes for CASKMVAGAVDTQYF.

This clone was found once. The chain joins TRBV5-1 to TRBJ2-1; 10 bases are shared with TRBD2. The J segment lost 6 bases and the V segment lost 2 bases, leaving 2 bases of the junction unmatched. The germline V gene encodes CDR1 SGHRS and CDR2 YFSETQ. The CDR3 totals 14 residues. The CDR3 DNA sequence: TGCGCCAGCAGCTTTGGGACTAGCGTCAATGAGCAGTTCTTC. It translates to CASSFGTSVNEQFF.

There are a few counts of this clone. This rearrangement joins TRBV4-1 to TRBJ2-7; 7 nucleotides match TRBD1. The CDR3 spans 14 residues. Germline CDR1 MGHRA, CDR2 YSYEKL. Germline trimming cut 1 base from V and 1 base from J; bases unmatched to any gene: 1. The CDR3 reads CASSQVTGSYEQYF. The CDR3 region has the DNA TGCGCCAGCAGCCAAGTGACAGGGTCCTACGAGCAGTACTTC.

The chain couples TRBV6-5 to TRBJ2-1, with TRBD1 as a possible D gene (6 bases). The CDR3 extends over 15 amino acids. Germline CDR1 MNHEY, CDR2 SVGAGI. Trimming pared 4 bases from V and 9 bases from J, leaving 19 bases between. As DNA, the CDR3 is TGTGCCAGCAGTTCCATCTCAACAGGGATCGGTGAGCAGTTCTTC. It yields the protein CASSSISTGIGEQFF.

The V gene is TRBV11-2, the J gene TRBJ2-3; TRBD2 matches 9 bases. J was trimmed by 0 bases and V by 1 base; bases with no gene match: 8. Germline V gives CDR1 SGHAT, CDR2 FQNNGV. The CDR3 has 18 amino acids. The CDR3 DNA sequence: TGTGCCAGCAGCTTAGGTTTTAGCGGGAGAGCGAGCACAGATACGCAGTATTTT. Amino acid sequence: CASSLGFSGRASTDTQYF.

The rearrangement uses TRBV19 and TRBJ1-3, with a weak D call TRBD1 (6 bases). Per germline, CDR1 LNHDA and CDR2 SQIVND (reference sequence). V was clipped by 7 bases and J by 0 bases, with 13 bases between them. The CDR3 totals 15 residues. CDR3 protein: CASTGQYPSGNTIYF. CDR3 nucleotide sequence: TGTGCCAGTACCGGACAGTACCCCTCTGGAAACACCATATATTTT.

This sequence joins TRBV5-1 and TRBJ2-1, with TRBD2 identical over 13 bases. Trimming took 5 bases from V and 5 from J; bases not matched to a gene: 7. Germline V CDR1 and CDR2: SGHRS, YFSETQ. The CDR3 loop spans 16 amino acids. The CDR3 DNA follows: TGCGCCAGCAGAAAAGGGACTAGCGGGGCCCACAATGAGCAGTTCTTC. This translates into CASRKGTSGAHNEQFF. The whole variable domain, filled in from reference TRBV5-1 and TRBJ2-1, reads KAGVTQTPRYLIKTRGQQVTLSCSPISGHRSVSWYQQTPGQGLQFLFEYFSETQRNKGNFPGRFSGRQFSNSRSEMNVSTLELGDSALYLCASRKGTSGAHNEQFFGPGTRLTVL.